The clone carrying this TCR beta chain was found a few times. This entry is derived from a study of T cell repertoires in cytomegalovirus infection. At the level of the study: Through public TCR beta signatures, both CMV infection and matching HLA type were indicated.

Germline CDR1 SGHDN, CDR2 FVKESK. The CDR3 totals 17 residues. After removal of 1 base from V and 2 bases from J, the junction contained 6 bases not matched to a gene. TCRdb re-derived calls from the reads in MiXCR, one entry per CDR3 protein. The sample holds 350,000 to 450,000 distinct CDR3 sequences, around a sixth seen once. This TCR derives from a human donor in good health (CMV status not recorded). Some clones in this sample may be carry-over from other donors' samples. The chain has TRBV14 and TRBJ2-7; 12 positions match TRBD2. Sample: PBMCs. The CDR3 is CASSQAIGLAGPYEQYF. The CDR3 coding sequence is TGTGCCAGCAGCCAAGCTATTGGACTAGCGGGGCCCTACGAGCAGTACTTC.